The clone carrying this TCR beta chain showed up just once. The antigen is undetermined. This clone may be a read error of a much larger clone one base away. Sample-barcoded 5' priming and a J-beta primer mix drove a second PCR of about 6 to 12 cycles. TCRdb used MiXCR to reprocess the 5' RACE reads, holding one entry per CDR3 protein. Among about 640,000 distinct CDR3 sequences listed, about 30% were seen once. These data belong to a study of blood T cells in healthy people across ages. Study-wide results and caveats: Both naive CD4+ cell counts and diversity were greater in long-lived donors than in aged donors.

CDR3 size: 14 residues. CDR1 and CDR2 (germline): MDHEN, SYDVKM. The material sequenced was blood. The rearrangement links TRBV28 to TRBJ2-1; D remains unclear. The receptor's source is a woman older than 75 in good health. The CDR3 loop is CASLLSSSYSEQFF. CDR3 in DNA: TGTGCCAGCCTCTTATCCTCTTCCTACAGTGAGCAGTTCTTC.